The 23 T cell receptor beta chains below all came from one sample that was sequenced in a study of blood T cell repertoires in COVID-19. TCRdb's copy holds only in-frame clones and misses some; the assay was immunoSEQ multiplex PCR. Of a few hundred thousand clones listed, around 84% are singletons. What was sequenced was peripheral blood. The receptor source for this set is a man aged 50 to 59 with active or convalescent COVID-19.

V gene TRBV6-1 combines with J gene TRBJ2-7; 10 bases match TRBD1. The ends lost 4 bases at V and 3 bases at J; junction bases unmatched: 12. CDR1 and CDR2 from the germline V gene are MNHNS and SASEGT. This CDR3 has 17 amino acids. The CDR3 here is CASSAPTGGYQFYEQYV. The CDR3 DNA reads TGTGCCAGCAGTGCCCCGACAGGGGGCTACCAATTCTACGAGCAGTACGTC.

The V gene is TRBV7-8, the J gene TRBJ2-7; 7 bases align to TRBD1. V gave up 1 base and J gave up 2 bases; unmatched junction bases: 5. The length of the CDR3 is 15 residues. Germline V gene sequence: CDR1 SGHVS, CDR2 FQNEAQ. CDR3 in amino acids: CASSLGQGSPYEQYF. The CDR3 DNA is TGTGCCAGCAGCTTAGGACAGGGAAGTCCCTACGAGCAGTACTTC.

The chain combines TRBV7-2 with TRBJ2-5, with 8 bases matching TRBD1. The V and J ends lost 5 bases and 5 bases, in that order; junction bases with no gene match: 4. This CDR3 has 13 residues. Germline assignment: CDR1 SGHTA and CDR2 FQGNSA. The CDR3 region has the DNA TGTGCCAGCAGCAGAGGACAGGGTGAGACCCAGTACTTC. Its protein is CASSRGQGETQYF.

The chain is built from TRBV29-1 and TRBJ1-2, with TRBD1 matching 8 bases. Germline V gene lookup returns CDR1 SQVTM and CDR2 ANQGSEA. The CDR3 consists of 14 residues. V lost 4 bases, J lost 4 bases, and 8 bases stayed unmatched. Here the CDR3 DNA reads TGCAGCGTTGTCTTGGACAGGGATGCCTATGGCTACACCTTC. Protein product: CSVVLDRDAYGYTF.

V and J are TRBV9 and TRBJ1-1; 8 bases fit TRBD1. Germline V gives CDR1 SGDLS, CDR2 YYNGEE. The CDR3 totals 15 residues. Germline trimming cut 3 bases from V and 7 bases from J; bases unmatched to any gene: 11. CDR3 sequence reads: CASSEMQGARVEAFF. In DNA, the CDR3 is TGTGCCAGCAGCGAAATGCAGGGGGCGCGGGTTGAAGCTTTCTTT.

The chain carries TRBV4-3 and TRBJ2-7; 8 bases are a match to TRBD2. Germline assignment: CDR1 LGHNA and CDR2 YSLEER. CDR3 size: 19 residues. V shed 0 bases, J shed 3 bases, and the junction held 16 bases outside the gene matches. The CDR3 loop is CASSQDHPAGDLKGYEQYF. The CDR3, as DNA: TGCGCCAGCAGCCAAGATCACCCAGCGGGGGACCTAAAGGGCTACGAGCAGTACTTC.

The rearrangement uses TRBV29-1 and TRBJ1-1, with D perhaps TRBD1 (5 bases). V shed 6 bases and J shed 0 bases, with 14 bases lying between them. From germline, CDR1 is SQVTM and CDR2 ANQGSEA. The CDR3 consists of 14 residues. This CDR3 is CSVLDRLLNTEAFF. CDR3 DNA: TGCAGCGTCCTCGACAGACTCTTGAACACTGAAGCTTTCTTT.

The CDR3 reads CAGPGGEQFF. In DNA form, the CDR3 reads TGTGCCGGACCAGGGGGTGAGCAGTTCTTC. V gene TRBV2 combines with J gene TRBJ2-1; the match to TRBD1 covers 7 bases. CDR3 length: 10 residues. CDR1 is SNHLY, CDR2 FYNNEI, per germline. V was clipped by 11 bases and J by 9 bases; unmatched bases: 4.

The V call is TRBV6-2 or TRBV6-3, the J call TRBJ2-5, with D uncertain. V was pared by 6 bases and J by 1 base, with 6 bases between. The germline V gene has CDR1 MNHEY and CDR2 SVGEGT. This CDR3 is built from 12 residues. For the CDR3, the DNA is TGTGCCAGCAGCCCCATCCAAGAGACCCAGTACTTC. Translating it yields CASSPIQETQYF.

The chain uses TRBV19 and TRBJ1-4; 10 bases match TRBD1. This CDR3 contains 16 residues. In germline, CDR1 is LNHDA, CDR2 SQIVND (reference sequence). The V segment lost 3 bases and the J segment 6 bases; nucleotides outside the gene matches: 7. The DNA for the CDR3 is TGTGCCAGTAGTATCCGTCGGACAGGGGGAGATGAAAAACTGTTTTTT. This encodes CASSIRRTGGDEKLFF.

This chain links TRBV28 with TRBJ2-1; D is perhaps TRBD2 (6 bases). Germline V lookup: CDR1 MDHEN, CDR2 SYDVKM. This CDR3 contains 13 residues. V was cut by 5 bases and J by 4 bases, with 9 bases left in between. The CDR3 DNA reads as TGTGCCAGCAGTAGGGGACTGTACAATGAGCAGTTCTTC. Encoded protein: CASSRGLYNEQFF.

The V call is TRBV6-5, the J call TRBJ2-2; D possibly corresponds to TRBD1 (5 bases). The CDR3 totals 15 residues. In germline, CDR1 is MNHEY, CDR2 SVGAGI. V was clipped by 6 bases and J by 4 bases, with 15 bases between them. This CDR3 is CASSPTWTSTGELFF. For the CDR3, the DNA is TGTGCCAGCAGCCCGACATGGACAAGCACCGGGGAGCTGTTTTTT.

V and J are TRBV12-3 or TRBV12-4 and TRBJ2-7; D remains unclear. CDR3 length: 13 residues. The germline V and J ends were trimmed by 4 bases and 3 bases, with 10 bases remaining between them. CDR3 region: CASSYGEGYEQYV. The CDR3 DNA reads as TGTGCCAGCAGTTATGGAGAAGGCTACGAGCAGTACGTC.

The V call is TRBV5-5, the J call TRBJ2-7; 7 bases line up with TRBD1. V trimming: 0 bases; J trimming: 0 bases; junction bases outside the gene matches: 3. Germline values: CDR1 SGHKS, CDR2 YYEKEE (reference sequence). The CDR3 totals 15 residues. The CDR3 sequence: CASSLGGGLSYEQYF. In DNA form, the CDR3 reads TGTGCCAGCAGCTTGGGAGGGGGCCTCTCCTACGAGCAGTACTTC. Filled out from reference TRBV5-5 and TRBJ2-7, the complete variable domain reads DAGVTQSPTHLIKTRGQQVTLRCSPISGHKSVSWYQQVLGQGPQFIFQYYEKEERGRGNFPDRFSARQFPNYSSELNVNALLLGDSALYLCASSLGGGLSYEQYFGPGTRLTVT.

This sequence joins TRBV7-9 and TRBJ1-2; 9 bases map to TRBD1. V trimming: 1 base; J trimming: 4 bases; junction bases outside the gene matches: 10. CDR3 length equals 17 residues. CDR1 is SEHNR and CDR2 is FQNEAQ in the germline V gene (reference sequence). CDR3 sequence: CASSLEWTGDDTYGYTF. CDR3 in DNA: TGTGCCAGCAGCTTAGAGTGGACAGGGGATGACACCTATGGCTACACCTTC.

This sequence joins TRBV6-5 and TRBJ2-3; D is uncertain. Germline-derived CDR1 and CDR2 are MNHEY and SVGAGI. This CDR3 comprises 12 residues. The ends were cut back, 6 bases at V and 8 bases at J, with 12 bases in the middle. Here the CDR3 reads CASSPSTGTQYF. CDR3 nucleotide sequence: TGTGCCAGCAGCCCCTCTACCGGTACGCAGTATTTT.

DNA for the CDR3: TGTGCCAGCAGCCCCGCGCCTTTATACAATGAGCAGTTCTTC. This codes for CASSPAPLYNEQFF. The chain carries TRBV7-2 and TRBJ2-1; D is uncertain. From germline, CDR1 is SGHTA and CDR2 FQGNSA. The CDR3 consists of 14 residues. With 5 bases removed from V and 4 bases from J, the gap between germline ends came to 12 bases.

The CDR3 is CASSTTGAFVGYTF. DNA of the CDR3: TGTGCCAGCAGTACGACAGGGGCCTTCGTTGGCTACACCTTC. The chain recombines TRBV5-6 with TRBJ1-2, with 8 bases fitting TRBD1. The germline CDR1 and CDR2 sequences are SGHDT and YYEEEE. V shed 5 bases, J shed 7 bases, and the junction held 10 bases outside the gene matches. The CDR3 has 14 amino acids.

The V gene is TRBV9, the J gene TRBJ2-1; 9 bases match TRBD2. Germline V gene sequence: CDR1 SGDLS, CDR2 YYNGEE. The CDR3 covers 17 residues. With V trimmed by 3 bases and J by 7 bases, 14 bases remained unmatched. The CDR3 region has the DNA TGTGCCAGCAGCGCCCTACATGGCGGGAGGGGTGGGAATGAGCAGTTCTTC. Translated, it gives CASSALHGGRGGNEQFF.

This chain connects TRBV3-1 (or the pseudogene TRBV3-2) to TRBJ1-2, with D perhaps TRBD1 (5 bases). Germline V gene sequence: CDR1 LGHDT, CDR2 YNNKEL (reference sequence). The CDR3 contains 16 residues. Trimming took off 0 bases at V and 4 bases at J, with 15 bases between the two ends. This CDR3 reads CASSQDPGRAIYGYTF. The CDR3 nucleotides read TGTGCCAGCAGCCAAGATCCGGGCAGGGCGATCTATGGCTACACCTTC.

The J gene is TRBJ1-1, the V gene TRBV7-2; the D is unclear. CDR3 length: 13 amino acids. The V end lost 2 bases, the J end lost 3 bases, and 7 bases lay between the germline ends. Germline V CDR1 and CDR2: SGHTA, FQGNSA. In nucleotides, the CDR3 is TGTGCCAGCAGCTTAATGTCGGACACTGAAGCTTTCTTT. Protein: CASSLMSDTEAFF.

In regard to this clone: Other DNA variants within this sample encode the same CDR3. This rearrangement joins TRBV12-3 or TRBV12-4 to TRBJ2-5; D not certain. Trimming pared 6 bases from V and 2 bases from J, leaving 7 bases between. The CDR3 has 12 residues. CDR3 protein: CASRREQETQYF. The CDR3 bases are TGTGCCAGCAGGAGAGAACAAGAGACCCAGTACTTC.

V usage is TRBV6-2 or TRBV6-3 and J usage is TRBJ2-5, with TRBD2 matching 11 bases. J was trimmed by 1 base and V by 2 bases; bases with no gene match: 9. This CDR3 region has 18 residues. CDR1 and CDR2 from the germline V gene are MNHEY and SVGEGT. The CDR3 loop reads CASSYRASGGLFQETQYF. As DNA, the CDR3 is TGTGCCAGCAGTTACAGGGCTAGCGGGGGGCTGTTCCAAGAGACCCAGTACTTC.